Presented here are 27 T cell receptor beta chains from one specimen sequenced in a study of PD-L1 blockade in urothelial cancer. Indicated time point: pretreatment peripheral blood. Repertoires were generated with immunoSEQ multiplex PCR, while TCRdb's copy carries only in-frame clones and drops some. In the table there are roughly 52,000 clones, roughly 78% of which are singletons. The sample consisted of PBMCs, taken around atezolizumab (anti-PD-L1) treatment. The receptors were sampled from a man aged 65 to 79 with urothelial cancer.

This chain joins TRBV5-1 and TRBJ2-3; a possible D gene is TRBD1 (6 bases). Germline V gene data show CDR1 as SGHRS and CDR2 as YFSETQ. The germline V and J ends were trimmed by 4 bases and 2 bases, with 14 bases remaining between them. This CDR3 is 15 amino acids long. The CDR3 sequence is CASSNTGSPTDTQYF. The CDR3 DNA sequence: TGCGCCAGCAGCAATACAGGGTCCCCCACAGATACGCAGTATTTT. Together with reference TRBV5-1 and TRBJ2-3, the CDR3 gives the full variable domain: KAGVTQTPRYLIKTRGQQVTLSCSPISGHRSVSWYQQTPGQGLQFLFEYFSETQRNKGNFPGRFSGRQFSNSRSEMNVSTLELGDSALYLCASSNTGSPTDTQYFGPGTRLTVL.

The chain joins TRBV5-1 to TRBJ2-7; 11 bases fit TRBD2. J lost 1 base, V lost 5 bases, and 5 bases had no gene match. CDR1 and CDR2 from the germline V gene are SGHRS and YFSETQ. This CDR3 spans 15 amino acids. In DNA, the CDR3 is TGCGCCAGCAGGTATACTAGCGGGAGTTCCTACGAGCAGTACTTC. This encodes CASRYTSGSSYEQYF.

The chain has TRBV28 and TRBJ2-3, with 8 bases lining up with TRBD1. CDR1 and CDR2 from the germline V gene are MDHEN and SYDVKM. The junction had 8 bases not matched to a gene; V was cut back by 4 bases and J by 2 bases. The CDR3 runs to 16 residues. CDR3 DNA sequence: TGTGCCAGCAGTTCAACAGGGGGTTACGACACAGATACGCAGTATTTT. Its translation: CASSSTGGYDTDTQYF.

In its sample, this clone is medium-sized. The CDR3 spells CASSVPGQNNQPQHF. Written as DNA, the CDR3 is TGTGCCAGCAGTGTCCCGGGACAGAACAATCAGCCCCAGCATTTT. The rearrangement joins TRBV2 to TRBJ1-5; 7 nucleotides align to TRBD1. CDR3 length: 15 residues. J gave up 3 bases and V 4 bases, and 6 bases lay outside the gene matches. Germline CDR1 and CDR2: SNHLY and FYNNEI.

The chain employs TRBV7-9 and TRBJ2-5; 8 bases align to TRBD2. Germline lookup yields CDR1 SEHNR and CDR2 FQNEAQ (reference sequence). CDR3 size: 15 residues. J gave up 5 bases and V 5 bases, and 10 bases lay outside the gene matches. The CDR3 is CASSLPRGGGETQYF. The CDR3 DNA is TGTGCCAGCAGCCTGCCTCGGGGGGGAGGCGAGACCCAGTACTTC. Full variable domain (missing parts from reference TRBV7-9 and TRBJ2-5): DTGVSQNPRHKITKRGQNVTFRCDPISEHNRLYWYRQTLGQGPEFLTYFQNEAQLEKSRLLSDRFSAERPKGSFSTLEIQRTEQGDSAMYLCASSLPRGGGETQYFGPGTRLLVL.

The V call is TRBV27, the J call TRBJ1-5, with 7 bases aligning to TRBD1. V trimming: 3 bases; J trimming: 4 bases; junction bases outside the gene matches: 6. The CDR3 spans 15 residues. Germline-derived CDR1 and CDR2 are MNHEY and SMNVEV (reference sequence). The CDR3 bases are TGTGCCAGCAGTTTCCAGGGGGGAATTAATCAGCCCCAGCATTTT. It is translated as CASSFQGGINQPQHF.

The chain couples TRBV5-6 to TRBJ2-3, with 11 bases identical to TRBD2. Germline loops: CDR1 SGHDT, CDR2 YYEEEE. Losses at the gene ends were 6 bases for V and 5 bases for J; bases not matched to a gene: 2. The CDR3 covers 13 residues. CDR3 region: CASTLAGGDTQYF. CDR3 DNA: TGTGCCAGCACCCTAGCGGGAGGAGATACGCAGTATTTT.

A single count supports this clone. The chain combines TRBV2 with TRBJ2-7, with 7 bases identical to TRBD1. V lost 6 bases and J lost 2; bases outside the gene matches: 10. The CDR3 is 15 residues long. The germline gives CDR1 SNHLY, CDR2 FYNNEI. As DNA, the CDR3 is TGTGCCAGCAGAGTCGACAGGGACCCGGCCTACGAGCAGTACTTC. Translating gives CASRVDRDPAYEQYF.

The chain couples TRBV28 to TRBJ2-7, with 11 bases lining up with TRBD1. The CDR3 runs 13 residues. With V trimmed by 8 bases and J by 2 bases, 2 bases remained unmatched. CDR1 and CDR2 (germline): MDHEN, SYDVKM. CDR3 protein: CASLGQGAYEQYF. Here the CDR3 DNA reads TGTGCCAGCTTGGGACAGGGGGCCTACGAGCAGTACTTC.

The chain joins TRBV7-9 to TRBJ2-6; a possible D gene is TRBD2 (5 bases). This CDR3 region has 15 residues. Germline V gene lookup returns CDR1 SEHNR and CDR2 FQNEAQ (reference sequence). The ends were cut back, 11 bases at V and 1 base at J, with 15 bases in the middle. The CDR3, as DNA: TGTGCCGGCGACCGGGGTCGGTCTGGGGCCAACGTCCTGACTTTC. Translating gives CAGDRGRSGANVLTF.

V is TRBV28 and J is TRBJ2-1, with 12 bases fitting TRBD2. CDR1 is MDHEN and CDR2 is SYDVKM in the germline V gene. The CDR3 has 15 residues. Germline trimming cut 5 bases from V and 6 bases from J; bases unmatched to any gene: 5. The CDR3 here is CASSETSGRRNEQFF. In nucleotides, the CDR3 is TGTGCCAGCAGTGAGACTAGCGGGAGACGCAATGAGCAGTTCTTC.

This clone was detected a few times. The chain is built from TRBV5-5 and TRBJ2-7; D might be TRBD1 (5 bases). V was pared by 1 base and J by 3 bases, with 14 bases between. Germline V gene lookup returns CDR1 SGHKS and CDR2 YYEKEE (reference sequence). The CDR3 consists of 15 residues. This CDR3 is CASSLIQGNDYEQYF. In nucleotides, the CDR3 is TGTGCCAGCAGCTTGATCCAGGGAAATGACTACGAGCAGTACTTC. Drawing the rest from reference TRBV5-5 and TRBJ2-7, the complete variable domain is DAGVTQSPTHLIKTRGQQVTLRCSPISGHKSVSWYQQVLGQGPQFIFQYYEKEERGRGNFPDRFSARQFPNYSSELNVNALLLGDSALYLCASSLIQGNDYEQYFGPGTRLTVT.

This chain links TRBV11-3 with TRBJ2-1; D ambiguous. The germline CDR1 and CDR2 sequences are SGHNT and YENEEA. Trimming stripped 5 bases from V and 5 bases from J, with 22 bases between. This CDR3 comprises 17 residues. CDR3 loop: CASSGEVGGPKHNEQFF. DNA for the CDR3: TGTGCCAGCAGCGGTGAGGTAGGCGGTCCCAAGCACAATGAGCAGTTCTTC.

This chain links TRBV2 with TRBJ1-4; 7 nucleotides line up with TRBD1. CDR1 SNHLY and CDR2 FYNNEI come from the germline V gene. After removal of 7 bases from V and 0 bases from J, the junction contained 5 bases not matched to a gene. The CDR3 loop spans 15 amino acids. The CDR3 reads CASTRDSSTNEKLFF. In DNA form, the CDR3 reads TGTGCCAGCACGCGGGACAGCTCAACTAATGAAAAACTGTTTTTT.

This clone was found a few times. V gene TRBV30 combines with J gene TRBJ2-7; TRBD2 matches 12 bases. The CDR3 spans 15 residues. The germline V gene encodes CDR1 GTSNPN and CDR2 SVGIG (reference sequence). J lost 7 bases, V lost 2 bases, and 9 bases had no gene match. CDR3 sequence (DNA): TGTGCCTGGAGTCCTCTAGCGGGAGGGCCGGGTGAGCAGTACTTC. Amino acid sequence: CAWSPLAGGPGEQYF. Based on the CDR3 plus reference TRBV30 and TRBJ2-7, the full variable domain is SQTIHQWPATLVQPVGSPLSLECTVEGTSNPNLYWYRQAAGRGLQLLFYSVGIGQISSEVPQNLSASRPQDRQFILSSKKLLLSDSGFYLCAWSPLAGGPGEQYFGPGTRLTVT.

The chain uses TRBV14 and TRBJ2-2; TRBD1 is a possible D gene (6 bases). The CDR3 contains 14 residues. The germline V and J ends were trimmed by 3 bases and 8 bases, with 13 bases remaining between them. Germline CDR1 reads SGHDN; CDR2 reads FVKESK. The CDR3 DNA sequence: TGTGCCAGCAGCCATACCCAGGGGACGGGGGAGCTGTTTTTT. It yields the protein CASSHTQGTGELFF.

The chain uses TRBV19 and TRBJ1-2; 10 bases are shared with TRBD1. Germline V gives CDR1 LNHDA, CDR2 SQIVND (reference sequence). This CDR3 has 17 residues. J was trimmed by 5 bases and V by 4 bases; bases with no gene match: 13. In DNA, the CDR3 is TGTGCCAGTAGTAAAGGCTCCCCGCGACAGGGGGCGTATGGCTACACCTTC. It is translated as CASSKGSPRQGAYGYTF.

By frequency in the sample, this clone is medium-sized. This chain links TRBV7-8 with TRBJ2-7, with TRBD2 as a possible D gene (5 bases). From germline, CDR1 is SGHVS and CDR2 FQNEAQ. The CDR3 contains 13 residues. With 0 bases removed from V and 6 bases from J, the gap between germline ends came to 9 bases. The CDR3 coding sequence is TGTGCCAGCAGCTTAGCGAAGGGAGCCGAGCAGTACTTC. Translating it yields CASSLAKGAEQYF. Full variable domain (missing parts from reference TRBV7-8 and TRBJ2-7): GAGVSQSPRYKVAKRGQDVALRCDPISGHVSLFWYQQALGQGPEFLTYFQNEAQLDKSGLPSDRFFAERPEGSVSTLKIQRTQQEDSAVYLCASSLAKGAEQYFGPGTRLTVT.

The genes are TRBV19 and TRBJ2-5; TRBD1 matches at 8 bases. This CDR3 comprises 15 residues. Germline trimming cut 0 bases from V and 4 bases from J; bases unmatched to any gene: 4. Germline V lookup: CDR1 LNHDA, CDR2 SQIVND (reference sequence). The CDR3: CASSIEDRVGETQYF. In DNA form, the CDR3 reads TGTGCCAGTAGTATAGAGGACAGGGTCGGAGAGACCCAGTACTTC.

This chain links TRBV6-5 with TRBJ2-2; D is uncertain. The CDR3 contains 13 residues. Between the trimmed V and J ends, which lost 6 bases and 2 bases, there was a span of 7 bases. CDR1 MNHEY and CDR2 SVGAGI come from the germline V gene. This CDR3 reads CASSHPNTGELFF. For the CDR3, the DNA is TGTGCCAGCAGCCATCCAAACACCGGGGAGCTGTTTTTT.

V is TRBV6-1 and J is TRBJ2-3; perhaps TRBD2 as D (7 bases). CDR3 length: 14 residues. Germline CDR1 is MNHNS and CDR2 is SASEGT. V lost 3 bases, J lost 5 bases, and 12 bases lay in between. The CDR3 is CASSEGGPVDTQYF. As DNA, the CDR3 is TGTGCCAGCAGTGAGGGGGGGCCGGTAGATACGCAGTATTTT.

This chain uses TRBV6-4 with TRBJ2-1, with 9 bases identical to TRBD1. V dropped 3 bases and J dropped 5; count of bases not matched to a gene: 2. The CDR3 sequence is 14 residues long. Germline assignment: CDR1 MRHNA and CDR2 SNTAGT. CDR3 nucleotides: TGTGCCAGCAGTGAACAGGGGGCCGACAATGAGCAGTTCTTC. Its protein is CASSEQGADNEQFF.

CDR3 residues: CASRRKTAANYGYTF. The CDR3 region has the DNA TGTGCCAGCAGGCGAAAGACAGCCGCTAACTATGGCTACACCTTC. The gene calls are TRBV28 and TRBJ1-2; D is possibly TRBD1 (5 bases). Looked up from germline, CDR1 is MDHEN and CDR2 is SYDVKM. The CDR3 is made up of 15 amino acids. V was trimmed by 6 bases and J by 0 bases, leaving 14 bases between them.

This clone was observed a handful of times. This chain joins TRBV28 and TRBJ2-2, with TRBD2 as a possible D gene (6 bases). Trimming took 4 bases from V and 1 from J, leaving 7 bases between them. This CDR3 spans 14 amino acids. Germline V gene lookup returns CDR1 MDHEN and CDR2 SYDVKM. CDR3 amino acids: CASSSGLNTGELFF. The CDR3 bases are TGTGCCAGCAGTTCGGGACTGAACACCGGGGAGCTGTTTTTT. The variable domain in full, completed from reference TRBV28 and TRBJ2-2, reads DVKVTQSSRYLVKRTGEKVFLECVQDMDHENMFWYRQDPGLGLRLIYFSYDVKMKEKGDIPEGYSVSREKKERFSLILESASTNQTSMYLCASSSGLNTGELFFGEGSRLTVL.

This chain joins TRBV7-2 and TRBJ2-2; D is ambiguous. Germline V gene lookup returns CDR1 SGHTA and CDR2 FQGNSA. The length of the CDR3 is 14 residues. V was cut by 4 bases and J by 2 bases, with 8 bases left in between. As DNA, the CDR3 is TGTGCCAGCAGCTCTTCGACTAACACCGGGGAGCTGTTTTTT. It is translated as CASSSSTNTGELFF.

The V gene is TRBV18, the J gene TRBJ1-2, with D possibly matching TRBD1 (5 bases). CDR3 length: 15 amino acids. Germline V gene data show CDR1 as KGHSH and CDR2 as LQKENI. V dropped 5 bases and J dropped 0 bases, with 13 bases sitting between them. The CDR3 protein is CASSSDSPPNYGYTF. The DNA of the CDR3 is TGTGCCAGCTCATCCGACAGCCCGCCTAACTATGGCTACACCTTC.

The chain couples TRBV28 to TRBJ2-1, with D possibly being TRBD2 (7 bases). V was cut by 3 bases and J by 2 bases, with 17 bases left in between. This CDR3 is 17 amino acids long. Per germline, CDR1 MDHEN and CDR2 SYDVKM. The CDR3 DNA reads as TGTGCCAGCAGTTTCGGAAAAGCGGGACAACCCTACAATGAGCAGTTCTTC. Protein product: CASSFGKAGQPYNEQFF.